This TCR beta chain was sequenced in a study of T cell responses to AZD1222 COVID-19 vaccine. Data came from immunoSEQ multiplex PCR; TCRdb stores just in-frame clones and leaves some out. The sample lists some 150,000 clones; about 86% were seen once. The trim removed 0 bases at V and 1 base at J, leaving 4 bases unmatched. Germline values: CDR1 LGHNA, CDR2 YNFKEQ. The CDR3 is 17 amino acids. Specimen: peripheral blood, collected 28 days after the second AZD1222 dose. This clonotype was sampled from an adult who received the AZD1222 COVID-19 vaccine. V is TRBV4-2 and J is TRBJ2-2, with TRBD2 matching over 8 bases. As DNA, the CDR3 is TGTGCCAGCAGCCAAGACCCGGGACTAGAGAACACCGGGGAGCTGTTTTTT. It is translated as CASSQDPGLENTGELFF.